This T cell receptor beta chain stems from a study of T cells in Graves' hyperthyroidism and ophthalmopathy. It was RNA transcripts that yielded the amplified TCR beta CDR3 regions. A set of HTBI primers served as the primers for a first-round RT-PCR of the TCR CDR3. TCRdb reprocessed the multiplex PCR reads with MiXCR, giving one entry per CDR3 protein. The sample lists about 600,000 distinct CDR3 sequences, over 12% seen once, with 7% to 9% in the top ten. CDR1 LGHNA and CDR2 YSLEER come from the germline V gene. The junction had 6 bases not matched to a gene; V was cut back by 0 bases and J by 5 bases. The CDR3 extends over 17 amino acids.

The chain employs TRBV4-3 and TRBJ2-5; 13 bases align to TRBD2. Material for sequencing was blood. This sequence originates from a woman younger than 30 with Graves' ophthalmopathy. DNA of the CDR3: TGCGCCAGCAGCCAAGAATGGACTAGCGGGAGTTTCGAGACCCAGTACTTC. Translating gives CASSQEWTSGSFETQYF.